The present T cell receptor (beta chain) was sequenced within a study of early T cells in non-severe SARS-CoV-2 infection. Study-level information: Sequencing was performed on bulk RNA from unsorted whole blood, leaving chains unpaired.

The germline V gene has CDR1 MGHDK and CDR2 SYGVNS. V lost 8 bases, J lost 5 bases, and 4 bases lay in between. The CDR3 covers 10 residues. Only a few counts were recorded for this clonotype. Its matching antigen is unknown. Individually, cDNA molecules had unique molecular identifiers attached to them. TCRdb passed the 5' RACE reads through MiXCR, listing each CDR3 protein once. This table holds 70,000 to 75,000 distinct CDR3 sequences, roughly 15% found once. Study-wide points: Anti-spike CD8 responses were favored by VDJdb matching, which missed private and CD4 specificities.

The TCR comes from an adult who was a healthcare worker with PCR-confirmed SARS-CoV-2 infection or an uninfected control (not recorded which). The sequenced material came from whole blood. The chain links TRBV25-1 to TRBJ2-1, with no clear D. In DNA, the CDR3 is TGTGCCAGCTGGGACAATGAGCAGTTCTTC. It translates to CASWDNEQFF.